This TCR beta chain was sequenced during a study of T-cell reconstitution after alpha-beta-depleted transplantation in children. General study findings and limits: Fresh T-cell production supplied most of the T-cell counts and diversity seen one year after transplant. Roughly two months post-transplant, alpha-beta T cells reportedly originated from several hundred graft clones that had expanded.

The CDR3 contains 15 residues. Trimming took off 8 bases at V and 0 bases at J, with 16 bases between the two ends. This clonotype has a count of ten or more. What it recognizes is unknown. During its preparation, the TCRbeta library received unique molecular identifiers. Each CDR3 protein gets one entry after TCRdb re-called the PCR reads with MiXCR. Among hundreds of thousands of distinct CDR3 sequences listed, around 9.9% were seen once. V and J are TRBV12-3 or TRBV12-4 and TRBJ1-1; D not certain. The source is a child younger than two with acute myeloid leukemia, due to receive a stem cell transplant. Specimen: PBMCs, collected before TCRalphabeta/CD19-depleted stem cell transplant. In DNA, the CDR3 is TGTGCCAGCCTCAGGTTTCCCAGCCTGAACACTGAAGCTTTCTTT. It encodes CASLRFPSLNTEAFF.